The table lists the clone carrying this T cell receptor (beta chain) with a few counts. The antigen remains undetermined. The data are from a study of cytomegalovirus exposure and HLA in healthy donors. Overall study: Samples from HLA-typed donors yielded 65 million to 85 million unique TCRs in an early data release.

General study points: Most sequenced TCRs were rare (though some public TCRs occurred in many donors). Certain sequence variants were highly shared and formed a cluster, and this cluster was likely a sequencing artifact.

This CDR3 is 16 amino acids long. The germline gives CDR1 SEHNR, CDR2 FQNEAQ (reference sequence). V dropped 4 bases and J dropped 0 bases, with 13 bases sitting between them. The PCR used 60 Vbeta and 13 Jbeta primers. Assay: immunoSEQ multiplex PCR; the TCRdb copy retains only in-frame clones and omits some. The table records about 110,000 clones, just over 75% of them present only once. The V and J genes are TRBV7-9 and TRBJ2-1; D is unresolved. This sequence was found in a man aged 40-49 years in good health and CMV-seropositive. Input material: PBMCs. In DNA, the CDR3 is TGTGCCAGCAGCTCGTTGCAGGATCTCTCCTACAATGAGCAGTTCTTC. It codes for CASSSLQDLSYNEQFF.